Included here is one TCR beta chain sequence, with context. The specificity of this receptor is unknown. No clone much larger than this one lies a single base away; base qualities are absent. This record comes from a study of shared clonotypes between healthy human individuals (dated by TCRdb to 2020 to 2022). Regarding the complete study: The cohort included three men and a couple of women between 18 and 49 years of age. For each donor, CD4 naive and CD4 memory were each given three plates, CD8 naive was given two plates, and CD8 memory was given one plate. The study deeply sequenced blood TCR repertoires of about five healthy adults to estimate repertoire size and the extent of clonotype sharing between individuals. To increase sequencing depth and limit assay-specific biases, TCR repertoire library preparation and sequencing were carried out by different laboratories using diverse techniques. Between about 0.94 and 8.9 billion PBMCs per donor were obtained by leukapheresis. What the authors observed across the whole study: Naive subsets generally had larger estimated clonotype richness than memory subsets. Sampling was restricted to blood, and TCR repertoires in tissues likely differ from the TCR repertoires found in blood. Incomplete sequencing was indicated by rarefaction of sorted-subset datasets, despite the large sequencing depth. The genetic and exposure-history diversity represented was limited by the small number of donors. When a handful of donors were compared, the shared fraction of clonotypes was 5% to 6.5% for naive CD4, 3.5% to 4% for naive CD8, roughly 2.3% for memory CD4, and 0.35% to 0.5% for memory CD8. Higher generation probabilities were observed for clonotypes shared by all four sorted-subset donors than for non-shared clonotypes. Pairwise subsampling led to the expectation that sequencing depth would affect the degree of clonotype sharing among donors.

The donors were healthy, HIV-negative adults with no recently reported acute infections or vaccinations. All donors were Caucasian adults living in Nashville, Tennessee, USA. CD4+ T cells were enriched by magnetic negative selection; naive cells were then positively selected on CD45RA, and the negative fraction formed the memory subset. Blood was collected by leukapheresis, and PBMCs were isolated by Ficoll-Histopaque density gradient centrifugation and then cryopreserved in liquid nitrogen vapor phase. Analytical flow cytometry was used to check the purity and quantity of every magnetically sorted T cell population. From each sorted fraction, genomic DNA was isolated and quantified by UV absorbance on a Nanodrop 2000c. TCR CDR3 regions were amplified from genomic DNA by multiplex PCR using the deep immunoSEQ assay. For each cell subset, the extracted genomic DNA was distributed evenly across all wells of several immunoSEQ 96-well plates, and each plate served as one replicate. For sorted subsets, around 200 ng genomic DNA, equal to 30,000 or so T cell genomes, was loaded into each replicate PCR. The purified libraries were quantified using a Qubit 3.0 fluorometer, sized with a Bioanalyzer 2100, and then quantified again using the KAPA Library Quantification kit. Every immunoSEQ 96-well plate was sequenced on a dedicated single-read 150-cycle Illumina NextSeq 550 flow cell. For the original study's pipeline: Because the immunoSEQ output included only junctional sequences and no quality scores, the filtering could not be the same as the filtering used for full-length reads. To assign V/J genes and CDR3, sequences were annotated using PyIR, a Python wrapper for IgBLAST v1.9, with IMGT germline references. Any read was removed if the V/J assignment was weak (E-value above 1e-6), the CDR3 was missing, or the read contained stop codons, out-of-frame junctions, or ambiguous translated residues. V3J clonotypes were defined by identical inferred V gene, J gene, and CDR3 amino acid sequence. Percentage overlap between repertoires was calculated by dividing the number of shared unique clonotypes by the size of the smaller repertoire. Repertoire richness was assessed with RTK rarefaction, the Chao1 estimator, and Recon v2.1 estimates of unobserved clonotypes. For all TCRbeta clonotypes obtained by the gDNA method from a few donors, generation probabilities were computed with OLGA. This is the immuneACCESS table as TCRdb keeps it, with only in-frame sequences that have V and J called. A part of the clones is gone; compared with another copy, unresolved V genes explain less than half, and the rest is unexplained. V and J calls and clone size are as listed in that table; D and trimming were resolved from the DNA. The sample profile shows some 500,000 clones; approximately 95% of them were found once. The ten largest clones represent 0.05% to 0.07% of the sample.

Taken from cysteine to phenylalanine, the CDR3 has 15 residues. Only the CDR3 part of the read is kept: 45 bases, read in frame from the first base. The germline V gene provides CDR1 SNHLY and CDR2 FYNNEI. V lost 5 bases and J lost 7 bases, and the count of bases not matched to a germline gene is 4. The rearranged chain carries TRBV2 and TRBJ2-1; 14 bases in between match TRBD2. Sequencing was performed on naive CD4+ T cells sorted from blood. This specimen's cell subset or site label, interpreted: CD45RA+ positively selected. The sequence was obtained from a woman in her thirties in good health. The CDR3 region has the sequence CASSRLAGGPNEQFF. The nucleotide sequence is TGTGCCAGCAGTCGACTAGCGGGAGGGCCTAATGAGCAGTTCTTC. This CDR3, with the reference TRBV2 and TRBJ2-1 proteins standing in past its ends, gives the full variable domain EPEVTQTPSHQVTQMGQEVILRCVPISNHLYFYWYRQILGQKVEFLVSFYNNEISEKSEIFDDQFSVERPDGSNFTLKIRSTKLEDSAMYFCASSRLAGGPNEQFFGPGTRLTVL.